Presented here are 24 T cell receptor beta chains from one specimen sequenced in a study of cytomegalovirus exposure and HLA in healthy donors. The primer mix had 60 Vbeta and 13 Jbeta primers. Method: immunoSEQ multiplex PCR; TCRdb's copy keeps in-frame clones and lacks some. The table records more than 110,000 clones, around 81% of them present only once. Sequencing input: PBMCs. These TCRs come from a man aged 50 or older in good health and CMV-seronegative.

V is TRBV28 and J is TRBJ1-5, with D unclear. CDR1 and CDR2 (germline): MDHEN, SYDVKM. The CDR3 extends over 15 amino acids. V lost 5 bases and J 2 bases, leaving 13 bases between the germline ends. The CDR3 loop is CASSIGVMGNQPQHF. As DNA, the CDR3 is TGTGCCAGCAGTATCGGGGTTATGGGCAATCAGCCCCAGCATTTT. Supplemented by reference TRBV28 and TRBJ1-5, the full variable domain reads DVKVTQSSRYLVKRTGEKVFLECVQDMDHENMFWYRQDPGLGLRLIYFSYDVKMKEKGDIPEGYSVSREKKERFSLILESASTNQTSMYLCASSIGVMGNQPQHFGDGTRLSIL.

V is TRBV7-9 and J is TRBJ1-1; D might be TRBD1 (6 bases). V lost 3 bases to trimming and J lost 8 bases, with 10 bases between them. Germline values: CDR1 SEHNR, CDR2 FQNEAQ (reference sequence). This CDR3 spans 12 amino acids. CDR3 coding DNA: TGTGCCAGCAGCTTTCTAGACAGGGAAGCTTTCTTT. The encoded protein is CASSFLDREAFF. Using reference TRBV7-9 and TRBJ1-1 for the parts outside the CDR3, the full variable domain is DTGVSQNPRHKITKRGQNVTFRCDPISEHNRLYWYRQTLGQGPEFLTYFQNEAQLEKSRLLSDRFSAERPKGSFSTLEIQRTEQGDSAMYLCASSFLDREAFFGQGTRLTVV.

V is TRBV19 and J is TRBJ1-2; D may be TRBD1 (6 bases). V was shortened by 0 bases and J by 2 bases, with 10 bases between the two germline ends. Germline V gives CDR1 LNHDA, CDR2 SQIVND (reference sequence). CDR3 size: 15 residues. The CDR3 sequence: CASSIDRGANYGYTF. Here the CDR3 DNA reads TGTGCCAGTAGTATAGATCGGGGGGCCAACTATGGCTACACCTTC.

The chain has TRBV2 and TRBJ2-7, with D possibly TRBD1 on 6 matching bases. The CDR3 runs to 14 residues. Germline CDR1 and CDR2: SNHLY and FYNNEI. V lost 8 bases to trimming and J lost 6 bases, with 20 bases between them. Here the CDR3 reads CASLWNAVGAEQYF. In DNA form, the CDR3 reads TGTGCCAGCTTGTGGAATGCGGTGGGGGCCGAGCAGTACTTC.

This clone turned up a few times. The V call is TRBV29-1, the J call TRBJ2-2; D is undetermined. Germline V gene data show CDR1 as SQVTM and CDR2 as ANQGSEA. Trimming stripped 7 bases from V and 5 bases from J, with 11 bases between. This CDR3 region has 12 residues. CDR3 DNA: TGCAGCGCCCGCCCTCAGACCGGGGAGCTGTTTTTT. Residues: CSARPQTGELFF.

J is TRBJ2-5 and V is TRBV4-1, with TRBD1 matching over 7 bases. Germline CDR1 and CDR2: MGHRA and YSYEKL. With 0 bases clipped from V and 0 bases from J, the junction kept 4 bases outside the gene matches. The CDR3 has 16 amino acids. In nucleotides, the CDR3 is TGCGCCAGCAGCCAAGACCACGGACAGGACCAAGAGACCCAGTACTTC. Translation gives CASSQDHGQDQETQYF.

The V gene is TRBV7-8, the J gene TRBJ2-3; D may be TRBD2 (6 bases). V gave up 5 bases and J gave up 3 bases, with 21 bases separating them. Germline V gives CDR1 SGHVS, CDR2 FQNEAQ. The CDR3 is made up of 17 amino acids. The CDR3 DNA reads as TGTGCCAGCAGCGGAGGGCGGGTTACTCTCCCTACAGATACGCAGTATTTT. It encodes CASSGGRVTLPTDTQYF.

CDR3 amino acids: CASMTASASDELFF. CDR3 nucleotide sequence: TGCGCCAGCATGACAGCATCAGCATCTGACGAGCTGTTTTTT. V usage is TRBV5-1 and J usage is TRBJ2-2; possibly TRBD1 for D (5 bases). This CDR3 comprises 14 residues. Germline V gene data show CDR1 as SGHRS and CDR2 as YFSETQ. The ends were cut back, 6 bases at V and 11 bases at J, with 20 bases in the middle.

This chain's CDR3 is CASSRAGGNYEQYF. The CDR3 DNA follows: TGTGCCAGCAGCAGAGCGGGAGGGAACTACGAGCAGTACTTC. The chain uses TRBV6-4 and TRBJ2-5; 10 positions match TRBD2. The J call may not be correct, given that the DNA end is closer to TRBJ2-7. Germline V CDR1 and CDR2: MRHNA, SNTAGT. This CDR3 is 14 amino acids long.

The gene calls are TRBV7-3 and TRBJ2-7; 7 bases are a match to TRBD1. V shed 6 bases, J shed 0 bases, and the junction held 5 bases outside the gene matches. The CDR3 has 14 amino acids. Germline V CDR1 and CDR2: SGHTA, FQGTGA. CDR3 sequence (DNA): TGTGCCAGCAGTCCGGACAGGTTCTCCTACGAGCAGTACTTC. Translating gives CASSPDRFSYEQYF.

This clone showed up just once. In nucleotides, the CDR3 is TGCGCCAGCAGCTTTCCGACTAGCGGGAGGGAACGAGATACGCAGTATTTT. Its protein is CASSFPTSGRERDTQYF. The chain recombines TRBV5-1 with TRBJ2-3; the match to TRBD2 covers 14 bases. V shed 2 bases and J 5 bases; nucleotides not matched to a gene: 7. Germline assignment: CDR1 SGHRS and CDR2 YFSETQ. There are 17 residues in the CDR3.

The genes are TRBV5-5 and TRBJ2-1, with D uncertain. CDR3 length: 14 residues. V was clipped by 6 bases and J by 1 base, with 11 bases between them. Germline loops: CDR1 SGHKS, CDR2 YYEKEE (reference sequence). The CDR3 sequence: CASMFRSSYNEQFF. Here the CDR3 DNA reads TGTGCCAGCATGTTCCGCAGTTCCTACAATGAGCAGTTCTTC.

V usage is TRBV18 and J usage is TRBJ2-3; no definite D call. This CDR3 comprises 13 residues. The germline V and J ends were trimmed by 3 bases and 6 bases, with 10 bases remaining between them. Germline CDR1 and CDR2: KGHSH and LQKENI. CDR3 sequence reads: CASSPTGSDTQYF. In DNA form, the CDR3 reads TGTGCCAGCTCACCGACTGGATCGGATACGCAGTATTTT.

The chain joins TRBV5-1 to TRBJ2-7, with 8 positions matching TRBD2. The V gene's germline CDR1 is SGHRS and CDR2 YFSETQ. With 0 bases clipped from V and 3 bases from J, the junction kept 11 bases outside the gene matches. This CDR3 is built from 17 residues. In DNA, the CDR3 is TGCGCCAGCAGCTTGGGAGTAACTAGCGGACAGCTCTACGAGCAGTACTTC. Its protein is CASSLGVTSGQLYEQYF.

CDR3 protein: CASSVDGPGTEAFF. CDR3 sequence (DNA): TGTGCCAGCAGCGTAGACGGGCCGGGAACTGAAGCTTTCTTT. The rearrangement uses TRBV9 and TRBJ1-1; no clear D. Per germline, CDR1 SGDLS and CDR2 YYNGEE. V lost 0 bases to trimming and J lost 5 bases, with 11 bases between them. The CDR3 sequence is 14 residues long.

Here the CDR3 reads CASSPGLGAYNEQFF. CDR3 DNA: TGTGCCAGCAGCCCGGGACTTGGGGCCTACAATGAGCAGTTCTTC. This chain joins TRBV5-6 and TRBJ2-1, with a possible D match to TRBD2 (6 bases). CDR1 and CDR2 (germline): SGHDT, YYEEEE. This CDR3 is built from 15 residues. Trimming left V 4 bases short and J 2 bases short, with 13 bases between.

The chain links TRBV7-6 to TRBJ2-7, with TRBD1 matching 9 bases. CDR1 is SGHVS, CDR2 FNYEAQ, per germline. The V gene end was trimmed by 2 bases and the J gene end by 1 base; junction bases not matched to a gene: 3. This CDR3 is built from 15 residues. In DNA form, the CDR3 reads TGTGCCAGCAGCTTATATGGGACAGGGTCCTACGAGCAGTACTTC. Its protein product is CASSLYGTGSYEQYF. The variable domain in full, completed from reference TRBV7-6 and TRBJ2-7, reads GAGVSQSPRYKVTKRGQDVALRCDPISGHVSLYWYRQALGQGPEFLTYFNYEAQQDKSGLPNDRFSAERPEGSISTLTIQRTEQRDSAMYRCASSLYGTGSYEQYFGPGTRLTVT.

CDR3 in amino acids: CASSRDIYNEQFF. The CDR3 coding sequence is TGTGCCAGCAGTCGCGATATCTACAATGAGCAGTTCTTC. The chain combines TRBV5-4 with TRBJ2-1, with D hard to call. Trimming removed 5 bases at V and 3 bases at J, with 9 bases between. The CDR3 spans 13 residues. Germline CDR1 reads SGHNT; CDR2 reads YYREEE (reference sequence).

This chain joins TRBV27 and TRBJ2-6; 8 bases are a match to TRBD1. Germline CDR1 reads MNHEY; CDR2 reads SMNVEV (reference sequence). The CDR3 runs 16 residues. V lost 5 bases, J lost 0 bases, and 3 bases stayed unmatched. The CDR3 is CASSRTGGSGANVLTF. CDR3 nucleotides: TGTGCCAGCAGTAGAACAGGGGGCTCTGGGGCCAACGTCCTGACTTTC. The whole variable domain, remainder taken from reference TRBV27 and TRBJ2-6, is EAQVTQNPRYLITVTGKKLTVTCSQNMNHEYMSWYRQDPGLGLRQIYYSMNVEVTDKGDVPEGYKVSRKEKRNFPLILESPSPNQTSLYFCASSRTGGSGANVLTFGAGSRLTVL.

The chain links TRBV10-1 to TRBJ2-7; TRBD1 might be the D (6 bases). V lost 8 bases to trimming and J lost 0 bases, with 14 bases between them. The CDR3 has 14 residues. Germline V gene lookup returns CDR1 WNHNN and CDR2 SYGVQD (reference sequence). CDR3 in amino acids: CASASSRGSYEQYF. CDR3 coding DNA: TGCGCCAGCGCCTCTTCCAGGGGCTCCTACGAGCAGTACTTC.

The chain joins TRBV5-1 to TRBJ2-7; the D gene is possibly TRBD2 (5 bases). V was trimmed by 5 bases and J by 3 bases, leaving 12 bases between them. CDR1 and CDR2 (germline): SGHRS, YFSETQ. CDR3 length: 13 amino acids. In DNA, the CDR3 is TGCGCCAGCAGTGCAGGAGGCGGCTACGAGCAGTACTTC. The encoded protein is CASSAGGGYEQYF.

The V call is TRBV5-1, the J call TRBJ1-1; weak D call: TRBD1 (6 bases). The CDR3 sequence is 19 residues long. The V and J ends lost 0 bases and 0 bases respectively, with 21 bases between them. Germline lookup yields CDR1 SGHRS and CDR2 YFSETQ. DNA for the CDR3: TGCGCCAGCAGCTTGGGCAACATCTTCAGGGGCCACATGAACACTGAAGCTTTCTTT. It specifies CASSLGNIFRGHMNTEAFF.

The CDR3 is CASRVKGQGLDTEAFF. The CDR3 DNA is TGCGCCAGCAGAGTAAAGGGACAGGGATTAGACACTGAAGCTTTCTTT. The chain recombines TRBV10-1 with TRBJ1-1; 9 bases agree with TRBD1. CDR1 and CDR2 from the germline V gene are WNHNN and SYGVQD (reference sequence). J lost 3 bases, V lost 6 bases, and 11 bases had no gene match. The CDR3 is 16 residues long.

This chain links TRBV7-2 with TRBJ2-1, with 9 bases matching TRBD2. The trim removed 0 bases at V and 6 bases at J, leaving 6 bases unmatched. Germline V gene data show CDR1 as SGHTA and CDR2 as FQGNSA. This CDR3 is built from 16 residues. In nucleotides, the CDR3 is TGTGCCAGCAGCTTAGCGTTAGCGGGAGTTAGCAATGAGCAGTTCTTC. It codes for CASSLALAGVSNEQFF.